This TCR beta chain was captured by sequencing in a study of identical twins. Unique molecular identifiers were present on the cDNA, and a universal primer site came from template switching. TCRdb reanalysed the 5' RACE reads using MiXCR and keeps one entry per CDR3 protein. The data contain 350,000 to 500,000 distinct CDR3 sequences, around 20% of them singletons. The CDR3 length is 15 residues. The germline V and J ends were trimmed by 6 bases and 3 bases, with 16 bases remaining between them. From germline, CDR1 is MNHNS and CDR2 SASEGT. This clonotype was found a few times. This rearrangement joins TRBV6-1 to TRBJ2-3, with D uncertain. This TCR derives from a middle-aged man in good health. Sequenced input: naive T cells sorted from blood. The CDR3 reads CASRPNRKMTDTQYF. CDR3 DNA sequence: TGTGCCAGCAGACCAAACCGGAAAATGACAGATACGCAGTATTTT.